The next 23 T cell receptor beta chains were all read from a single sample in a study of Graves' ophthalmopathy and Graves' hyperthyroidism. TCR beta CDR3 regions were amplified from RNA transcripts. An opening RT-PCR round employed HTBI primers and preceded a second-round multiplex PCR. TCRdb passed the multiplex PCR reads through MiXCR, listing each CDR3 protein once. The table records roughly 160,000 distinct CDR3 sequences, 30% to 45% of them present only once. The sequenced sample consisted of peripheral blood. These receptors were obtained from a woman aged 40 to 55 with Graves' ophthalmopathy.

The chain uses TRBV19 and TRBJ1-1; no definite D call. The V end lost 3 bases, the J end lost 2 bases, and 10 bases lay between the germline ends. Germline V gene sequence: CDR1 LNHDA, CDR2 SQIVND (reference sequence). The CDR3 sequence is 14 residues long. Here the CDR3 reads CASSISGRNTEAFF. The CDR3 region has the DNA TGTGCCAGTAGTATCTCGGGGAGAAACACTGAAGCTTTCTTT.

V gene TRBV19 combines with J gene TRBJ1-2; 8 bases match TRBD1. V was pared by 5 bases and J by 5 bases, with 10 bases of the junction left unmatched. Per germline, CDR1 LNHDA and CDR2 SQIVND (reference sequence). This CDR3 is 15 amino acids long. The CDR3 here is CASSPPGQARYGYTF. The CDR3 nucleotides read TGTGCCAGTAGTCCCCCGGGACAGGCCCGATATGGCTACACCTTC.

This clonotype occurred once. The chain is built from TRBV7-2 and TRBJ2-5; TRBD2 is a possible D gene (6 bases). The CDR3 is 14 residues long. The V and J ends lost 5 bases and 3 bases respectively, with 13 bases between them. The germline V gene has CDR1 SGHTA and CDR2 FQGNSA. The CDR3 region has the DNA TGTGCCAGCAGCGCGGGACTGATAGAAGAGACCCAGTACTTC. Protein product: CASSAGLIEETQYF.

This clonotype appeared many times. The genes are TRBV13 and TRBJ2-2; no clear D. CDR1 and CDR2 from the germline V gene are PRHDT and FYEKMQ (reference sequence). Trimming took 3 bases from V and 7 from J, leaving 12 bases between them. This CDR3 spans 14 amino acids. CDR3 DNA sequence: TGTGCCAGCAGCTTTCCCTCAGAGCGCGGGGAGCTGTTTTTT. As protein: CASSFPSERGELFF.

The chain recombines TRBV28 with TRBJ2-2; no clear D. V was pared by 11 bases and J by 1 base, with 11 bases between. CDR3 length equals 13 residues. Germline loops: CDR1 MDHEN, CDR2 SYDVKM. CDR3 loop: CAVGFRNTGELFF. CDR3 nucleotides: TGTGCCGTGGGTTTCCGGAACACCGGGGAGCTGTTTTTT.

The chain recombines TRBV6-1 with TRBJ1-6; TRBD1 aligns across 9 bases. Unmatched junction bases numbered 12, after V lost 10 bases and J lost 8 bases. The length of the CDR3 is 15 residues. CDR1 and CDR2 (germline): MNHNS, SASEGT. CDR3 sequence reads: CATASDRGSYSPLHF. CDR3 bases: TGTGCCACCGCCTCAGACAGGGGGTCTTATTCACCCCTCCACTTT.

This clonotype occurred a few times. The CDR3 sequence is CASTGRNGANVLTF. Here the CDR3 DNA reads TGTGCCAGCACTGGACGGAATGGGGCCAACGTCCTGACTTTC. This chain uses TRBV28 with TRBJ2-6; no firm D call. The V end lost 7 bases, the J end lost 3 bases, and 10 bases lay between the germline ends. This CDR3 spans 14 amino acids. Germline CDR1 and CDR2: MDHEN and SYDVKM.

The chain combines TRBV12-3 or TRBV12-4 with TRBJ2-7; perhaps TRBD1 as D (5 bases). The CDR3 runs to 12 residues. The V gene lost 3 bases and the J gene lost 3 bases, with 6 bases spanning the gap. The CDR3 DNA is TGTGCCAGCAGTTTCGGACACTACGAGCAGTACTTC. Translation: CASSFGHYEQYF.

This clonotype has ten or more counts. The J gene is TRBJ1-3, the V gene TRBV24-1, with D hard to call. The CDR3 has 12 amino acids. V was shortened by 2 bases and J by 3 bases, with 1 base between the two germline ends. Germline lookup yields CDR1 KGHDR and CDR2 SFDVKD. CDR3 DNA sequence: TGTGCCACCAGTGATTATGGAAACACCATATATTTT. It specifies CATSDYGNTIYF.

In its sample, this clonotype was seen many times. The rearrangement uses TRBV10-3 and TRBJ1-2; D is perhaps TRBD1 (6 bases). Germline V gives CDR1 ENHRY, CDR2 SYGVKD. V was pared by 4 bases and J by 4 bases, with 16 bases between. CDR3 length equals 15 residues. This CDR3 reads CAISGGQTAGYGYTF. For the CDR3, the DNA is TGTGCCATCAGTGGAGGACAGACCGCTGGCTATGGCTACACCTTC.

This clonotype has at least ten counts. V usage is TRBV28 and J usage is TRBJ1-2, with a possible D match to TRBD1 (6 bases). Trimming stripped 3 bases from V and 4 bases from J, with 18 bases between. The CDR3 extends over 16 amino acids. Germline CDR1 is MDHEN and CDR2 is SYDVKM. CDR3 sequence (DNA): TGTGCCAGCAGTTTTCTCTTCGCGCAGGGGTTCTATGGCTACACCTTC. Amino acid sequence: CASSFLFAQGFYGYTF.

Written as DNA, the CDR3 is TGTGCCAGCGCTCTGGTTCGTAGCGGGAGAGGGAACACCGGGGAGCTGTTTTTT. Its protein product is CASALVRSGRGNTGELFF. The V call is TRBV7-8, the J call TRBJ2-2; 9 positions match TRBD2. Looked up from germline, CDR1 is SGHVS and CDR2 is FQNEAQ. After removal of 8 bases from V and 1 base from J, the junction contained 14 bases not matched to a gene. This CDR3 has 18 residues. Full variable domain (rest looked up from reference TRBV7-8 and TRBJ2-2): GAGVSQSPRYKVAKRGQDVALRCDPISGHVSLFWYQQALGQGPEFLTYFQNEAQLDKSGLPSDRFFAERPEGSVSTLKIQRTQQEDSAVYLCASALVRSGRGNTGELFFGEGSRLTVL.

The table lists this clonotype with a count of one. The chain recombines TRBV20-1 with TRBJ1-3; D call uncertain. This CDR3 comprises 15 residues. The ends were cut back, 3 bases at V and 0 bases at J, with 12 bases in the middle. CDR1 DFQATT and CDR2 SNEGSKA come from the germline V gene (reference sequence). CDR3 DNA sequence: TGCAGTGCTAGGGACGCCGGAGACTCTGGAAACACCATATATTTT. It yields the protein CSARDAGDSGNTIYF.

This clonotype was detected ten times or more. This chain connects TRBV13 to TRBJ2-7, with TRBD1 matching over 8 bases. V was clipped by 5 bases and J by 0 bases; unmatched bases: 6. CDR3 size: 15 residues. CDR1 PRHDT and CDR2 FYEKMQ come from the germline V gene (reference sequence). The CDR3 spells CASSTRQGSSYEQYF. The DNA of the CDR3 is TGTGCCAGCAGCACAAGACAGGGGAGCTCCTACGAGCAGTACTTC.

This clonotype was picked up a small number of times. V and J are TRBV7-2 and TRBJ2-7, with D hard to call. CDR1 is SGHTA, CDR2 FQGNSA, per germline. The CDR3 contains 14 residues. V lost 0 bases and J lost 0, with 6 bases in between. The CDR3 DNA follows: TGTGCCAGCAGCTTAGCCGCAAACTCCTACGAGCAGTACTTC. It yields the protein CASSLAANSYEQYF.

This clonotype is a singleton in its sample. V gene TRBV28 combines with J gene TRBJ2-7; 8 bases match TRBD2. V dropped 2 bases and J dropped 4; count of bases not matched to a gene: 7. Germline V gene sequence: CDR1 MDHEN, CDR2 SYDVKM. CDR3 size: 15 residues. CDR3 coding DNA: TGTGCCAGCAGTTTAAACGGGAGGGCCGAGTACGAGCAGTACTTC. Its protein is CASSLNGRAEYEQYF.

This clonotype came up many times. This rearrangement joins TRBV11-2 to TRBJ1-6; D remains ambiguous. CDR3 size: 16 residues. Germline values: CDR1 SGHAT, CDR2 FQNNGV. With 5 bases removed from V and 10 bases from J, the gap between germline ends came to 21 bases. The CDR3 sequence is CASSQSWQQVRSPLHF. Written as DNA, the CDR3 is TGTGCCAGCAGCCAGAGCTGGCAGCAAGTCAGGTCACCCCTCCACTTT.

The rearrangement joins TRBV6-1 to TRBJ2-5, with 11 nucleotides matching TRBD2. Losses at the gene ends were 8 bases for V and 3 bases for J; bases not matched to a gene: 8. CDR1 and CDR2 from the germline V gene are MNHNS and SASEGT. The CDR3 extends over 15 amino acids. The CDR3 region is CASPSLAGGEETQYF. CDR3 in DNA: TGTGCCAGCCCTTCCTTAGCGGGAGGGGAAGAGACCCAGTACTTC.

J is TRBJ2-7 and V is TRBV28; D uncertain. The V gene lost 2 bases and the J gene lost 4 bases, with 9 bases spanning the gap. This CDR3 is built from 13 residues. Germline V gene data show CDR1 as MDHEN and CDR2 as SYDVKM. The CDR3 DNA is TGTGCCAGCAGTTTACCAAGCCGTTACGAGCAGTACTTC. Encoded protein: CASSLPSRYEQYF.

The genes are TRBV7-2 and TRBJ2-7; D unclear. Trimming shortened V by 4 bases and J by 0 bases, and 13 bases separated the two germline ends. This CDR3 is built from 15 residues. Germline V CDR1 and CDR2: SGHTA, FQGNSA. CDR3 loop: CASSSMGTSSYEQYF. The CDR3 nucleotides are TGTGCCAGCAGCTCAATGGGAACGAGCTCCTACGAGCAGTACTTC.

This clonotype showed up many times. The chain is built from TRBV6-5 and TRBJ1-2; TRBD1 matches 7 bases. The CDR3 length is 13 residues. V was clipped by 7 bases and J by 2 bases; unmatched bases: 4. The germline gives CDR1 MNHEY, CDR2 SVGAGI. The CDR3 here is CASTLGQNYGYTF. The CDR3, as DNA: TGTGCCAGCACTCTGGGACAGAACTATGGCTACACCTTC.

The chain couples TRBV6-2 or TRBV6-3 to TRBJ2-7; 10 nucleotides line up with TRBD2. Germline CDR1 MNHEY, CDR2 SVGEGT. Germline trimming cut 2 bases from V and 4 bases from J; bases unmatched to any gene: 8. The CDR3 consists of 16 residues. CDR3 loop: CASSYAPSGSDYEQYF. In DNA, the CDR3 is TGTGCCAGCAGTTACGCACCTAGCGGGAGCGATTACGAGCAGTACTTC.

There are many counts of this clonotype. The chain couples TRBV11-2 to TRBJ2-5; D may be TRBD2 (6 bases). The CDR3 sequence is 17 residues long. Germline values: CDR1 SGHAT, CDR2 FQNNGV. Trimming left V 1 base short and J 2 bases short, with 17 bases between. Here the CDR3 reads CASSLVSAGSIQETQYF. The CDR3 DNA reads as TGTGCCAGCAGCTTAGTGTCGGCGGGAAGTATTCAAGAGACCCAGTACTTC.